These T cell receptor beta chains were read from a single sample in a study of low-dose radiotherapy and immunotherapy resistance in tumors. TCRdb reprocessed the reads with MiXCR, giving one entry per CDR3 protein. The sample includes roughly 30,000 distinct CDR3 sequences, less than 65% of them seen just once. The sample consisted of PBMCs, taken after low-dose radiotherapy plus immunotherapy. Receptors were obtained from a male donor with gallbladder cancer. Each CDR3 is given with its conserved first and last residue. A D gene is named only where the DNA matches it firmly. The size of a clone is reported for some rows only, either as once, few or many, or as a class for expanded clones.

size: -; D: TRBD2; J: TRBJ2-1; V: TRBV5-1; length: 16; CDR3: CASSLPGLAGHNEQFF; DNA: TGCGCCAGCAGCTTACCGGGACTAGCGGGACACAATGAGCAGTTCTTC
size: -; D: -; J: TRBJ2-1; V: TRBV2; length: 14; CDR3: CASSVGARYNEQFF; DNA: TGTGCCAGCAGTGTCGGGGCCCGCTACAATGAGCAGTTCTTC
size: -; D: -; J: TRBJ2-1; V: TRBV6-2/TRBV6-3; length: 15; CDR3: CASSYRTVTYNEQFF; DNA: TGTGCCAGCAGTTACAGGACGGTTACCTACAATGAGCAGTTCTTC
size: many; D: TRBD1; J: TRBJ2-2; V: TRBV29-1; length: 16; CDR3: CSVEDPRQGTTGELFF; DNA: TGCAGCGTTGAAGATCCGAGACAGGGAACAACCGGGGAGCTGTTTTTT
size: -; D: -; J: TRBJ2-7; V: TRBV18; length: 14; CDR3: CASSQETVGYEQYF; DNA: TGTGCCAGCTCACAAGAGACAGTGGGCTACGAGCAGTACTTC
size: once; D: -; J: TRBJ2-1; V: TRBV28; length: 13; CDR3: CASSFGRYNEQFF; DNA: TGTGCCAGCAGTTTTGGGAGATATAATGAGCAGTTCTTC
size: -; D: -; J: TRBJ2-1; V: TRBV2; length: 12; CDR3: CASGGTPNEQFF; DNA: TGTGCCAGTGGGGGGACTCCCAATGAGCAGTTCTTC
size: many; D: -; J: TRBJ2-3; V: TRBV18; length: 14; CDR3: CASSSGLGTDTQYF; DNA: TGTGCCAGCTCATCAGGGTTGGGTACAGATACGCAGTATTTT
size: -; D: TRBD1; J: TRBJ2-7; V: TRBV5-1; length: 15; CDR3: CASSLDTRTGGLQYF; DNA: TGCGCCAGCAGCTTGGATACCCGGACAGGGGGCCTGCAGTACTTC
size: many; D: -; J: TRBJ2-6; V: TRBV9; length: 17; CDR3: CASSFGSTGAGANVLTF; DNA: TGTGCCAGCAGTTTCGGGTCTACTGGGGCTGGGGCCAACGTCCTGACTTTC
size: few; D: TRBD2; J: TRBJ2-7; V: TRBV29-1; length: 13; CDR3: CSARTSGSYEQYF; DNA: TGCAGCGCCCGGACTAGCGGGAGCTACGAGCAGTACTTC
size: many; D: -; J: TRBJ2-3; V: TRBV19; length: 15; CDR3: CASTVGFSSTDTQYF; DNA: TGTGCCAGTACCGTTGGATTCTCTAGCACAGATACGCAGTATTTT
size: large; D: -; J: TRBJ2-1; V: TRBV28; length: 12; CDR3: CAVPGSYNEQFF; DNA: TGTGCCGTACCAGGGTCCTACAATGAGCAGTTCTTC
size: few; D: TRBD1; J: TRBJ2-7; V: TRBV2; length: 15; CDR3: CASRAGRGGAYEQYF; DNA: TGTGCCAGCAGAGCCGGTCGAGGGGGCGCCTACGAGCAGTACTTC
size: -; D: -; J: TRBJ1-6; V: TRBV13; length: 15; CDR3: CASSLYRDTNSPLHF; DNA: TGTGCCAGCAGCCTCTACCGGGACACCAATTCACCCCTCCACTTT
size: many; D: -; J: TRBJ2-5; V: TRBV6-2/TRBV6-3; length: 14; CDR3: CASSSDTDQETQYF; DNA: TGTGCCAGCAGTTCCGACACCGATCAAGAGACCCAGTACTTC
size: few; D: TRBD1; J: TRBJ2-7; V: TRBV11-3; length: 14; CDR3: CASSPPGQGYEQYF; DNA: TGTGCCAGCAGCCCCCCCGGACAGGGCTACGAGCAGTACTTC
size: once; D: TRBD2; J: TRBJ2-7; V: TRBV7-8; length: 13; CDR3: CASSREGLYEQYF; DNA: TGTGCCAGCAGTAGGGAGGGCCTATACGAGCAGTACTTC
size: few; D: -; J: TRBJ2-3; V: TRBV7-3; length: 9; CDR3: CASSTRKYF; DNA: TGTGCCAGCAGTACGCGAAAGTATTTT
size: medium-sized; D: -; J: TRBJ2-1; V: TRBV11-1; length: 13; CDR3: CASSLSRQREQFF; DNA: TGTGCCAGCAGCTTATCGCGTCAGCGGGAGCAGTTCTTC
size: -; D: -; J: TRBJ1-5; V: TRBV28; length: 15; CDR3: CASSSLGGAGQPQHF; DNA: TGTGCCAGCAGTTCGCTTGGGGGGGCCGGTCAGCCCCAGCATTTT
size: few; D: -; J: TRBJ2-3; V: TRBV7-9; length: 13; CDR3: CASSLVLQDTQYF; DNA: TGTGCCAGCAGCTTAGTCCTACAAGATACGCAGTATTTT
size: many; D: TRBD2; J: TRBJ2-1; V: TRBV7-2; length: 13; CDR3: CASSETSLNEQFF; DNA: TGTGCCAGCAGCGAGACTAGCCTCAATGAGCAGTTCTTC
size: -; D: TRBD1; J: TRBJ2-5; V: TRBV5-4; length: 14; CDR3: CASSRDRGAETQYF; DNA: TGTGCCAGCAGCCGGGACAGGGGTGCGGAGACCCAGTACTTC
size: many; D: TRBD2; J: TRBJ2-3; V: TRBV2; length: 14; CDR3: CASGASGGTDTQYF; DNA: TGTGCCAGCGGGGCTAGCGGGGGCACAGATACGCAGTATTTT
size: -; D: -; J: TRBJ2-3; V: TRBV20-1; length: 15; CDR3: CSARGGAGATDTQYF; DNA: TGCAGTGCTAGAGGTGGGGCAGGCGCCACAGATACGCAGTATTTT
size: few; D: -; J: TRBJ2-6; V: TRBV15; length: 16; CDR3: CATSRDEGTGANVLTF; DNA: TGTGCCACCAGCAGAGATGAAGGGACCGGGGCCAACGTCCTGACTTTC
size: -; D: TRBD2; J: TRBJ2-4; V: TRBV28; length: 19; CDR3: CASIPIKGTSGRSKNIQYF; DNA: TGTGCCAGCATCCCCATCAAGGGGACTAGCGGGAGATCCAAAAACATTCAGTACTTC
size: -; D: TRBD2; J: TRBJ2-1; V: TRBV20-1; length: 14; CDR3: CSAVVGAGGSEQFF; DNA: TGCAGTGCCGTTGTCGGAGCGGGGGGTAGTGAGCAGTTCTTC
size: many; D: TRBD1; J: TRBJ2-3; V: TRBV27; length: 15; CDR3: CASSLLRQGADTQYF; DNA: TGTGCCAGCAGTTTACTCCGACAGGGGGCAGATACGCAGTATTTT
size: -; D: -; J: TRBJ2-5; V: TRBV20-1; length: 12; CDR3: CSARQGGETQYF; DNA: TGCAGTGCTAGACAGGGTGGCGAGACCCAGTACTTC
size: many; D: -; J: TRBJ2-2; V: TRBV20-1; length: 16; CDR3: CSAAPPVRGNTGELFF; DNA: TGCAGTGCCGCACCGCCCGTTAGGGGGAACACCGGGGAGCTGTTTTTT
size: -; D: -; J: TRBJ2-2; V: TRBV10-3; length: 16; CDR3: CATTTGPTTNTGELFF; DNA: TGTGCCACCACGACAGGACCTACAACGAACACCGGGGAGCTGTTTTTT
size: -; D: TRBD1; J: TRBJ1-6; V: TRBV29-1; length: 14; CDR3: CSVGTGGDNSPLHF; DNA: TGCAGCGTGGGGACAGGGGGAGATAATTCACCCCTCCACTTT
size: -; D: -; J: TRBJ1-1; V: TRBV19; length: 15; CDR3: CASSAPTGPNTEAFF; DNA: TGTGCCAGTAGTGCCCCAACAGGCCCGAACACTGAAGCTTTCTTT
size: many; D: -; J: TRBJ1-5; V: TRBV4-2; length: 15; CDR3: CASSQGGLGNQPQHF; DNA: TGTGCCAGCAGCCAAGGAGGTCTAGGCAATCAGCCCCAGCATTTT
size: -; D: -; J: TRBJ1-1; V: TRBV3-1; length: 11; CDR3: CASSIDTEAFF; DNA: TGTGCCAGCAGCATTGACACTGAAGCTTTCTTT
size: many; D: TRBD2; J: TRBJ2-3; V: TRBV27; length: 16; CDR3: CASSLRLAGATDTQYF; DNA: TGTGCCAGCAGTTTAAGGCTAGCGGGAGCCACAGATACGCAGTATTTT
size: -; D: -; J: TRBJ2-7; V: TRBV9; length: 14; CDR3: CASSVDPRTYEQYF; DNA: TGTGCCAGCAGCGTAGACCCTCGGACTTACGAGCAGTACTTC
size: -; D: -; J: TRBJ2-2; V: TRBV28; length: 14; CDR3: CASSLWNTGELFFF; DNA: -
size: -; D: -; J: TRBJ1-3; V: TRBV20-1; length: 14; CDR3: CSLSRGSSGNTIYF; DNA: TGCAGTTTGTCAAGGGGAAGCTCTGGAAACACCATATATTTT
size: -; D: -; J: TRBJ2-7; V: TRBV6-6; length: 13; CDR3: CASSYVGPREQYF; DNA: TGTGCCAGCAGTTACGTAGGACCCCGCGAGCAGTACTTC
size: -; D: TRBD2; J: TRBJ2-3; V: TRBV9; length: 16; CDR3: CASSPWGGGSTDTQYF; DNA: TGTGCCAGCAGCCCGTGGGGCGGGGGGTCCACAGATACGCAGTATTTT
size: -; D: TRBD2; J: TRBJ2-1; V: TRBV28; length: 16; CDR3: CASSLVVAGGPKEQFF; DNA: TGTGCCAGCAGTTTAGTGGTAGCGGGAGGGCCTAAGGAGCAGTTCTTC
size: -; D: -; J: TRBJ2-2; V: TRBV28; length: 17; CDR3: CASSTTGSTGELFFFFF; DNA: -
size: -; D: -; J: TRBJ2-7; V: TRBV5-1; length: 14; CDR3: CASSSQVSSYEQYF; DNA: TGCGCCAGCAGCTCCCAAGTGAGCTCCTACGAGCAGTACTTC
size: many; D: TRBD1; J: TRBJ1-2; V: TRBV9; length: 14; CDR3: CASSVGAQGDGYTF; DNA: TGTGCCAGCAGCGTAGGTGCCCAGGGGGATGGCTACACCTTC
size: medium-sized; D: -; J: TRBJ1-1; V: TRBV9; length: 13; CDR3: CASSGRTNTEAFF; DNA: TGTGCCAGCAGCGGACGGACGAACACTGAAGCTTTCTTT
size: -; D: -; J: TRBJ2-2; V: TRBV3-1; length: 20; CDR3: CASSQGGLAGAGELFFFFFF; DNA: -
size: many; D: -; J: TRBJ1-1; V: TRBV19; length: 13; CDR3: CASSMTGNTEAFF; DNA: TGTGCCAGTAGTATGACAGGGAACACTGAAGCTTTCTTT